This TCR beta chain was observed in a study of T-cell memory formation after mild COVID-19. CDR3 length: 11 amino acids. Looked up from germline, CDR1 is SEHNR and CDR2 is FQNEAQ (reference sequence). Between the trimmed V and J ends, which lost 10 bases and 0 bases, there was a span of 6 bases. Study-wide results and limits: Cross-reactive memory apparently joined, as some responding clones appeared in pre-infection memory.

With regard to this clonotype: Its specificity is not known.

Sample barcodes and UMIs were carried by the TCR alpha and TCR beta cDNA libraries that 5'RACE generated with constant-segment primers. In TCRdb, the 5' RACE reads were re-called with MiXCR into one record per CDR3 protein. Of tens of thousands of distinct CDR3 sequences in the sample, roughly 16% were seen once. The sample consisted of PBMCs or a T cell subset sorted from them (not recorded which). The chain joins TRBV7-9 to TRBJ1-1; no clear D gene. The TCR was taken from a man younger than 35 who had mild COVID-19 (a few samples of this study predate the infection). Cell type and time point are not known. The CDR3, as DNA: TGTGCCACGCGGATGAACACTGAAGCTTTCTTT. It specifies CATRMNTEAFF.